Following are 10 T cell receptor beta chains from one sample sequenced in a study of liver allograft versus peripheral blood T cells. Overall study: In transplanted livers, T cell receptor repertoires were compared with those found in the recipients' peripheral blood.

One entry per CDR3 protein results from TCRdb running MiXCR on the reads. The sample has 6,000 to 8,000 distinct CDR3 sequences, about 15% seen once. The source of these receptors is a human patient who had a liver transplant. Some T cells may trace back to the graft donor.

This clonotype occurred many times. The chain employs TRBV6-2 or TRBV6-3 and TRBJ1-1; D is possibly TRBD1 (6 bases). CDR1 and CDR2 from the germline V gene are MNHEY and SVGEGT. V was shortened by 6 bases and J by 11 bases, with 25 bases between the two germline ends. The CDR3 is 15 residues long. CDR3 amino acids: CASRRTEYDGDGAFF. The CDR3 DNA is TGTGCCAGCAGGCGGACAGAATATGACGGCGATGGGGCTTTCTTT.

In its sample, this clonotype was seen many times. The chain is built from TRBV7-2 and TRBJ1-6; D remains ambiguous. The CDR3 covers 16 residues. The germline V and J ends were trimmed by 4 bases and 15 bases, with 25 bases remaining between them. The germline V gene has CDR1 SGHTA and CDR2 FQGNSA. CDR3 coding DNA: TGTGCCAGCAGCTCTGCTTCGGTCGTTCCCCTTCAGGACCTCCACTTT. This codes for CASSSASVVPLQDLHF. Full variable domain (outside the CDR3, taken from reference TRBV7-2 and TRBJ1-6): GAGVSQSPSNKVTEKGKDVELRCDPISGHTALYWYRQSLGQGLEFLIYFQGNSAPDKSGLPSDRFSAERTGGSVSTLTIQRTQQEDSAVYLCASSSASVVPLQDLHFGNGTRLTVT.

This clonotype was seen repeatedly, ten times or more. The J gene is TRBJ2-7, the V gene TRBV28; D remains ambiguous. The germline V gene has CDR1 MDHEN and CDR2 SYDVKM. Trimming cost V 3 bases and J 6 bases, with 6 bases left between them. CDR3 length: 11 amino acids. The CDR3 nucleotides are TGTGCCAGCAGTTTTTTAGGCGAGCAGTACTTC. Its translation is CASSFLGEQYF. Supplemented by reference TRBV28 and TRBJ2-7, the full variable domain reads DVKVTQSSRYLVKRTGEKVFLECVQDMDHENMFWYRQDPGLGLRLIYFSYDVKMKEKGDIPEGYSVSREKKERFSLILESASTNQTSMYLCASSFLGEQYFGPGTRLTVT.

In this sample, this clonotype turned up a few times. The chain is built from TRBV2 and TRBJ1-3, with a possible D match to TRBD1 (5 bases). Germline V gene data show CDR1 as SNHLY and CDR2 as FYNNEI. The ends were cut back, 7 bases at V and 0 bases at J, with 16 bases in the middle. The CDR3 spans 16 residues. CDR3 in amino acids: CASTEGLVFSGNTIYF. DNA of the CDR3: TGTGCCAGCACCGAGGGGTTGGTCTTCTCTGGAAACACCATATATTTT.

This clonotype is categorized as medium-sized. This chain joins TRBV9 and TRBJ2-7; tentatively, D is TRBD2 (7 bases). The germline V and J ends were trimmed by 3 bases and 6 bases, with 22 bases remaining between them. CDR1 and CDR2 (germline): SGDLS, YYNGEE. The CDR3 contains 16 residues. The CDR3 protein is CASSERGDGGAVEQYF. The CDR3 DNA sequence: TGTGCCAGCAGCGAGAGAGGGGATGGGGGGGCGGTCGAGCAGTACTTC.

This clonotype is judged medium-sized (0.01 to 0.1%). The chain uses TRBV19 and TRBJ1-6; maybe TRBD1 (6 bases). The length of the CDR3 is 14 residues. Germline V gives CDR1 LNHDA, CDR2 SQIVND (reference sequence). The ends were cut back, 7 bases at V and 6 bases at J, with 13 bases in the middle. The CDR3 loop reads CASKNRAPNSPLHF. CDR3 DNA: TGTGCCAGTAAAAACAGGGCCCCTAATTCACCCCTCCACTTT.

About this clonotype itself: Relative to the germline gene, one junction end is altered; a read error may explain this. The chain employs TRBV7-4 and TRBJ1-4; weak D call: TRBD1 (6 bases). The CDR3 extends over 15 amino acids. Per germline, CDR1 SGHVT and CDR2 SQSDAQ. The CDR3 loop reads CASSLEMGANDKLFF. CDR3 nucleotide sequence: TGTGCCAGCAGCTTAGAGATGGGGGCTAATGATAAACTGTTTTTT. Filled out from reference TRBV7-4 and TRBJ1-4, the complete variable domain reads GAGVSQSPRYKVAKRGRDVALRCDSISGHVTLYWYRQTLGQGSEVLTYSQSDAQRDKSGRPSGRFSAERPERSVSTLKIQRTEQGDSAVYLCASSLEMGANDKLFFGSGTQLSVL.

By frequency in the sample, this clonotype is medium-sized. The V and J genes are TRBV7-2 and TRBJ2-7; D is undetermined. V gave up 2 bases and J gave up 2 bases, with 7 bases separating them. The CDR3 totals 13 residues. Germline values: CDR1 SGHTA, CDR2 FQGNSA. CDR3 region: CASSLQVTYEQYF. In nucleotides, the CDR3 is TGTGCCAGCAGCTTACAAGTTACCTACGAGCAGTACTTC.

By share, this clonotype counts as medium-sized. The rearrangement links TRBV18 to TRBJ2-7; D not resolved. The germline V and J ends were trimmed by 5 bases and 0 bases, with 5 bases remaining between them. The germline CDR1 and CDR2 sequences are KGHSH and LQKENI. The CDR3 has 12 residues. DNA of the CDR3: TGTGCCAGCTCATCCAGCTCCTACGAGCAGTACTTC. Protein product: CASSSSSYEQYF.

The chain employs TRBV20-1 and TRBJ1-1; D is unresolved. CDR3 length: 15 amino acids. Trimming removed 0 bases at V and 7 bases at J, with 18 bases between. In germline, CDR1 is DFQATT, CDR2 SNEGSKA (reference sequence). The DNA for the CDR3 is TGCAGTGCTAGAGATCCCCGGTCAGGATCACGTGAAGCTTTCTTT. Translation gives CSARDPRSGSREAFF.